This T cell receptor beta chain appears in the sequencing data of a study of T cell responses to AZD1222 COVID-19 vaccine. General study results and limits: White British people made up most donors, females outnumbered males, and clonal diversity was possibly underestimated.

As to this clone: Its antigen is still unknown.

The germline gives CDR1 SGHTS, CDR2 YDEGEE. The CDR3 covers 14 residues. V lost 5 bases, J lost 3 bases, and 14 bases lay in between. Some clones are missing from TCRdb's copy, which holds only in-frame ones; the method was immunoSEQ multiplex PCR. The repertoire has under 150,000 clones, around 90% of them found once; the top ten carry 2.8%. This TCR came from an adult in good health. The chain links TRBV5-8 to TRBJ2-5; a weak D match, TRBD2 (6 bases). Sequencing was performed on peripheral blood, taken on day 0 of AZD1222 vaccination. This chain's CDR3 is CASSSRVAEETQYF. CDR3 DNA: TGTGCCAGCAGTTCCCGGGTAGCGGAAGAGACCCAGTACTTC.